This entry is about one T cell receptor (beta chain). No antigen is known for it. The assay ran at deep level. It was across several immunoSEQ plates that each subset's genomic DNA was evenly split. Measured with immunoSEQ multiplex PCR; TCRdb has only the in-frame clones, and not every one. The sample holds roughly 300,000 clones, 70% to 75% seen once. This CDR3 has 15 residues. Between the trimmed V and J ends, which lost 2 bases and 1 base, there was a span of 8 bases. The V gene's germline CDR1 is SNHLY and CDR2 FYNNEI. The data belong to a study of shared clonotypes between healthy human individuals. Whole-study results and caveats: Naive subsets tended to show greater estimated richness than memory subsets.

The clonotype was recovered from a young man in good health. The sample was memory CD4+ T cells sorted from blood. Subset: CD45RA-negative fraction. This chain joins TRBV2 and TRBJ2-2; D may be TRBD2 (6 bases). CDR3 DNA: TGTGCCAGCAGTGAACAGGGAGGGAACACCGGGGAGCTGTTTTTT. Its translation is CASSEQGGNTGELFF. The entire variable domain, with the rest obtained from reference TRBV2 and TRBJ2-2, is as follows: EPEVTQTPSHQVTQMGQEVILRCVPISNHLYFYWYRQILGQKVEFLVSFYNNEISEKSEIFDDQFSVERPDGSNFTLKIRSTKLEDSAMYFCASSEQGGNTGELFFGEGSRLTVL.